Many counts were recorded for the clone carrying this T cell receptor beta chain. The target antigen is unknown. The sample belongs to a study of regulatory T cells in long-lasting Graves disease. Study-wide points: Accuracy may have suffered from the small sample size.

This CDR3 is built from 13 residues. In germline, CDR1 is PRHDT, CDR2 FYEKMQ (reference sequence). V lost 6 bases, J lost 11 bases, and 12 bases stayed unmatched. Library construction for TCR beta used iRepertoire HTBI primers and Arm-PCR of CDR3 regions. TCRdb fed the multiplex PCR reads into MiXCR, producing one record per CDR3 protein. The data contain a few hundred thousand distinct CDR3 sequences, around a sixth of them singletons. As for time point: newly diagnosed GD, antithyroid drugs for less than 3 months. Construction of the TCR library relied on RNA isolated from PBMCs. These data are also associated with another study on T cells in Graves' hyperthyroidism and ophthalmopathy. That work contributes: The study used the HTBI primer set for a first-round RT-PCR of the TCR CDR3. Blood samples included most of the expanded thyroid clonotypes exceeding 0.001. Ophthalmopathy prediction by the model preceded onset by a median 6.5 months.

The receptor comes from a woman in her twenties or thirties with Graves disease. Sequenced here: peripheral blood mononuclear cells (PBMCs), sampled at new diagnosis, from a patient treated with antithyroid drugs. The rearrangement uses TRBV13 and TRBJ1-1; TRBD1 matches at 7 bases. The CDR3 loop is CASRGGGAGPAFF. DNA of the CDR3: TGTGCCAGCAGAGGAGGGGGCGCGGGGCCGGCTTTCTTT.